This T cell receptor beta chain was sequenced during a study of T cell responses to AZD1222 COVID-19 vaccine. General study findings and limits: Donors were chiefly white British, with a greater number of females, and clonal diversity was perhaps underestimated. Researchers took repertoire samples only after the peak T cell response had come. After two AZD1222 doses, spike-specific TCR breadth and depth rose versus day 0.

Some clones are missing from TCRdb's copy, which holds only in-frame ones; the method was immunoSEQ multiplex PCR. Here the sample spans 110,000 or so clones, 88% being singletons. There are a few counts of this clone. Its antigen is unidentified. CDR3 size: 13 residues. Trimming took 5 bases from V and 5 from J; bases not matched to a gene: 3. Germline CDR1 is MRHNA and CDR2 is SNTAGT. The sequence was collected from an adult who received the AZD1222 COVID-19 vaccine. The chain has TRBV6-4 and TRBJ2-1, with TRBD2 matching 7 bases. The sequences come from peripheral blood, collected 28 days after the second AZD1222 dose. This CDR3 reads CASSPGTNNEQFF. The CDR3 coding sequence is TGTGCCAGCAGTCCCGGGACTAACAATGAGCAGTTCTTC.